This is a list of T cell receptor beta chains from one sample in a study of shared clonotypes between healthy human individuals. Measured with immunoSEQ multiplex PCR; TCRdb has only the in-frame clones, and not every one. The data hold about 480,000 clones, with roughly 78% observed a single time. Sequences were obtained from PBMCs. The receptors shown here come from a woman in her thirties or forties in good health. Some clones in this sample may be carry-over from other donors' samples. Both conserved end residues are part of each CDR3. D genes are given only for firm matches.

d_gene	v_gene	j_gene	CDR3aa	CDR3nt
NA	TRBV7-2	TRBJ2-5	CASSTRTGRGETQYF	TGTGCCAGCAGCACTAGGACAGGGAGGGGAGAGACCCAGTACTTC
NA	TRBV28	TRBJ1-5	CASSFLAEHSNQPQHF	TGTGCCAGCAGTTTTCTTGCGGAACATAGCAATCAGCCCCAGCATTTT
NA	TRBV7-3	TRBJ1-1	CASSSPRTANTEAFF	TGTGCCAGCAGCTCTCCCCGGACAGCGAACACTGAAGCTTTCTTT
TRBD2	TRBV4-1	TRBJ2-5	CASRLLAGGLETQYF	TGCGCCAGCAGACTACTAGCGGGAGGGCTTGAGACCCAGTACTTC
TRBD2	TRBV7-9	TRBJ2-3	CASSPRRGEVDTQYF	TGTGCCAGCAGCCCCCGCCGGGGGGAGGTAGATACGCAGTATTTT
NA	TRBV9	TRBJ2-2	CASSPRGETGELFF	TGTGCCAGCAGCCCCCGGGGAGAGACCGGGGAGCTGTTTTTT
TRBD2	TRBV5-6	TRBJ2-1	CASTEEGAGGSFF	TGTGCCAGCACCGAAGAAGGCGCGGGAGGGTCGTTCTTC
TRBD1	TRBV5-5	TRBJ2-1	CASRGTANSYNEQFF	TGTGCCAGCAGGGGGACAGCCAACTCCTACAATGAGCAGTTCTTC
TRBD2	TRBV6-6	TRBJ2-1	CASSYQLADNEQFF	TGTGCCAGCAGTTACCAACTAGCGGACAATGAGCAGTTCTTC
NA	TRBV27	TRBJ1-5	CASSLRGGTQPQHF	TGTGCCAGCAGTTTGCGGGGGGGCACTCAGCCCCAGCATTTT
NA	TRBV6-6	TRBJ1-3	CASSYSDGSSGNTIYF	TGTGCCAGCAGTTACTCGGACGGTTCCTCTGGAAACACCATATATTTT
NA	TRBV28	TRBJ2-7	CASGRGGTYEQYF	TGTGCCAGCGGGAGGGGGGGGACCTACGAGCAGTACTTC
TRBD2	TRBV7-2	TRBJ2-7	CASSPSPGTSGRGYF	TGTGCCAGCAGCCCAAGTCCCGGGACTAGCGGGAGGGGGTACTTC
NA	TRBV5-1	TRBJ2-1	CASSFLSSGDNEQFF	TGCGCCAGCAGCTTTTTGTCAAGCGGAGACAATGAGCAGTTCTTC
TRBD1	TRBV11-2	TRBJ1-4	CASSFGQGGEKLFF	TGTGCCAGCAGCTTCGGACAGGGAGGAGAAAAACTGTTTTTT
NA	TRBV7-9	TRBJ1-1	CASSSKNTEAFF	TGTGCCAGCAGCTCGAAGAACACTGAAGCTTTCTTT
NA	TRBV5-1	TRBJ1-2	CASSLSDTNYGYTF	TGCGCCAGCAGCTTATCCGACACTAACTATGGCTACACCTTC
NA	TRBV11-1	TRBJ2-3	CASSPTTSGREYF	TGTGCCAGCAGCCCGACTACCTCAGGACGGGAGTATTTT